The 26 T cell receptor beta chains reported below all come from one sample, sequenced in a study of blood T cells in healthy people across ages. Primers used in a second PCR of roughly 6 to 12 cycles were a sample-barcoded 5' primer and a J-beta primer mix. MiXCR, applied by TCRdb to the 5' RACE reads, yields one record per CDR3 protein. The sample gives 1 million or so distinct CDR3 sequences, approximately 26% of which show up once; 0.65% to 0.75% is in the top ten. The same sample was also studied in work on T cells of mothers and their children.

The sample consisted of blood. These receptors were collected from a girl aged 2 to 9 in good health.

The chain combines TRBV13 with TRBJ2-3; a weak D match, TRBD1 (6 bases). The CDR3 is 13 amino acids. Germline assignment: CDR1 PRHDT and CDR2 FYEKMQ (reference sequence). With 5 bases removed from V and 4 bases from J, the gap between germline ends came to 10 bases. For the CDR3, the DNA is TGTGCCAGCAGCAGCAGGGGCTCAGATACGCAGTATTTT. It yields the protein CASSSRGSDTQYF.

The V and J genes are TRBV4-3 and TRBJ2-5; weak D call: TRBD2 (6 bases). The CDR3 sequence is 15 residues long. The germline V gene encodes CDR1 LGHNA and CDR2 YSLEER. V was pared by 0 bases and J by 7 bases, with 15 bases between. The CDR3 DNA follows: TGCGCCAGCAGCCAAGATCCGACTAACGGGAGGACCCAGTACTTC. Protein product: CASSQDPTNGRTQYF.

In the case of this clonotype: Germline and junction disagree at one end, which may indicate a read error. V gene TRBV6-6 combines with J gene TRBJ2-5; 15 bases align to TRBD2. CDR3 length equals 15 residues. Germline CDR1 and CDR2: MNHNY and SVGAGI (reference sequence). CDR3 coding DNA: TGTGCCAGCAGTCGGACTAGCGGGGGGGAAGAGCCCCAGTACTTC. This encodes CASSRTSGGEEPQYF.

The rearrangement joins TRBV7-3 to TRBJ2-3; a weak D match, TRBD1 (5 bases). Trimming shortened V by 2 bases and J by 5 bases, and 11 bases separated the two germline ends. CDR1 and CDR2 from the germline V gene are SGHTA and FQGTGA. The CDR3 extends over 14 amino acids. The CDR3 bases are TGTGCCAGCAGCTTATGGGGCAGTGGAGATACGCAGTATTTT. This gives the protein CASSLWGSGDTQYF.

This clonotype was seen only a few times. The chain couples TRBV7-2 to TRBJ2-7, with D unresolved. The V gene's germline CDR1 is SGHTA and CDR2 FQGNSA. The CDR3 is made up of 11 amino acids. V lost 6 bases and J 5 bases, leaving 8 bases between the germline ends. CDR3 sequence reads: CASRMQNEQYF. The DNA for the CDR3 is TGTGCCAGCAGGATGCAGAACGAGCAGTACTTC.

The chain employs TRBV11-2 and TRBJ2-7; D not certain. The V end lost 3 bases, the J end lost 6 bases, and 15 bases lay between the germline ends. The CDR3 has 14 amino acids. The germline V gene encodes CDR1 SGHAT and CDR2 FQNNGV. The CDR3 protein is CASSFGLSQSEQYF. CDR3 in DNA: TGTGCCAGCAGCTTTGGTCTAAGTCAAAGCGAGCAGTACTTC. The whole variable domain, remainder taken from reference TRBV11-2 and TRBJ2-7, is EAGVAQSPRYKIIEKRQSVAFWCNPISGHATLYWYQQILGQGPKLLIQFQNNGVVDDSQLPKDRFSAERLKGVDSTLKIQPAKLEDSAVYLCASSFGLSQSEQYFGPGTRLTVT.

In this sample, this clonotype turned up a few times. The chain is built from TRBV20-1 and TRBJ2-7, with no clear D. V was trimmed by 1 base and J by 0 bases, leaving 10 bases between them. This CDR3 spans 14 amino acids. The germline V gene has CDR1 DFQATT and CDR2 SNEGSKA (reference sequence). The CDR3 DNA reads TGCAGTGCTAGAGCCCCAGAGAGCTCCTACGAGCAGTACTTC. Translated: CSARAPESSYEQYF.

For this clonotype: At one of its ends the junction is not consistent with the germline gene, which may arise from a read error. The chain has TRBV20-1 and TRBJ1-2; D is uncertain. This CDR3 contains 15 residues. Germline V gene lookup returns CDR1 DFQATT and CDR2 SNEGSKA (reference sequence). CDR3 loop: CSASVGELLTMAALF. CDR3 nucleotides: TGCAGTGCTTCGGTAGGAGAACTCCTAACTATGGCTGCACTTTTC.

The chain has TRBV6-5 and TRBJ1-5; 7 bases align to TRBD1. V lost 0 bases to trimming and J lost 7 bases; unmatched junction nucleotides: 3. In germline, CDR1 is MNHEY, CDR2 SVGAGI. The CDR3 spans 14 residues. In DNA, the CDR3 is TGTGCCAGCAGTTACTCGACAGGGACGCAGCCCCAGCATTTT. As protein: CASSYSTGTQPQHF.

The J gene is TRBJ2-1, the V gene TRBV20-1, with 9 bases identical to TRBD2. Germline lookup yields CDR1 DFQATT and CDR2 SNEGSKA (reference sequence). The CDR3 has 13 residues. V was clipped by 7 bases and J by 8 bases; unmatched bases: 9. For the CDR3, the DNA is TGCAGTGTTCGAGCGGGGGGCGGGGATGAGCAGTTCTTC. Translating gives CSVRAGGGDEQFF.

This clonotype has more than one count but fewer than ten. The V and J genes are TRBV6-6 and TRBJ2-5, with a tentative D call TRBD2 (7 bases). Germline-derived CDR1 and CDR2 are MNHNY and SVGAGI (reference sequence). Trimming stripped 7 bases from V and 4 bases from J, with 16 bases between. There are 14 residues in the CDR3. CDR3 nucleotide sequence: TGTGCCAGCACGTGGCCGGGGGGCCGAGAGACCCAGTACTTC. This codes for CASTWPGGRETQYF.

This clonotype was observed a handful of times. The chain is built from TRBV11-2 and TRBJ1-1; D not resolved. The CDR3 is 14 amino acids. Germline CDR1 and CDR2: SGHAT and FQNNGV. The V gene lost 2 bases and the J gene lost 8 bases, with 15 bases spanning the gap. As DNA, the CDR3 is TGTGCCAGCAGCTTAAAAACAGCCCCGACCGAAGCTTTCTTT. Translation gives CASSLKTAPTEAFF.

This clonotype was recorded a few times. The chain combines TRBV28 with TRBJ1-5; TRBD1 agrees at 7 bases. The CDR3 length is 14 residues. J was trimmed by 3 bases and V by 8 bases; bases with no gene match: 7. CDR1 and CDR2 from the germline V gene are MDHEN and SYDVKM. The CDR3 region is CASRDSLSNQPQHF. The CDR3 DNA reads TGTGCCAGCCGGGACAGCCTTTCCAATCAGCCCCAGCATTTT. The full variable domain, in which reference TRBV28 and TRBJ1-5 provide the parts outside the CDR3, is DVKVTQSSRYLVKRTGEKVFLECVQDMDHENMFWYRQDPGLGLRLIYFSYDVKMKEKGDIPEGYSVSREKKERFSLILESASTNQTSMYLCASRDSLSNQPQHFGDGTRLSIL.

This clonotype was observed a few times. One end of the junction is discordant with germline, which a read error may explain. The chain links TRBV2 to TRBJ2-2, with D possibly being TRBD2 (5 bases). The CDR3 totals 12 residues. Looked up from germline, CDR1 is SNHLY and CDR2 is FYNNEI. Here the CDR3 reads CASLLETGELFF. For the CDR3, the DNA is TGTGCCAGCCTGCTGGAAACCGGGGAGCTATTTTTT.

The table lists this clonotype with many counts. The chain couples TRBV3-1 to TRBJ2-7, with a weak D call TRBD2 (6 bases). The V gene lost 3 bases and the J gene lost 7 bases, with 10 bases spanning the gap. Germline V gives CDR1 LGHDT, CDR2 YNNKEL (reference sequence). The CDR3 covers 12 residues. The CDR3 sequence: CASSHPGGEQYF. Written as DNA, the CDR3 is TGTGCCAGCAGCCACCCTGGGGGGGAGCAGTACTTC.

This chain joins TRBV29-1 and TRBJ2-3; D unresolved. Germline V gene data show CDR1 as SQVTM and CDR2 as ANQGSEA. There are 12 residues in the CDR3. Trimming took 7 bases from V and 0 from J, leaving 8 bases between them. The CDR3 bases are TGCAGCGCCCTATCTAGCACAGATACGCAGTATTTT. Encoded protein: CSALSSTDTQYF.

V and J are TRBV29-1 and TRBJ2-7; D remains unclear. Germline lookup yields CDR1 SQVTM and CDR2 ANQGSEA. The CDR3 consists of 13 residues. V was clipped by 7 bases and J by 0 bases, with 13 bases between them. The CDR3 nucleotides are TGCAGCGGAAAGGCTTCCAGCTCCTACGAGCAGTACTTC. Translated: CSGKASSSYEQYF.

This clonotype occurred a few times. The chain has TRBV4-2 and TRBJ2-2, with 9 bases aligning to TRBD2. Trimming took 5 bases from V and 6 from J; bases not matched to a gene: 10. CDR3 length: 16 residues. The germline gives CDR1 LGHNA, CDR2 YNFKEQ. The CDR3 DNA sequence: TGTGCCAGCAGCGTTCGTTCCGGGACTAGCCCCGGGGAGCTGTTTTTT. Encoded protein: CASSVRSGTSPGELFF.

V is TRBV29-1 and J is TRBJ2-7; tentatively, D is TRBD1 (6 bases). Per the germline V gene, CDR1 is SQVTM and CDR2 is ANQGSEA. The ends were cut back, 6 bases at V and 5 bases at J, with 23 bases in the middle. This CDR3 has 15 residues. The CDR3 loop reads CSVPTSRGVGDEQYF. DNA for the CDR3: TGCAGCGTCCCCACCAGCAGGGGAGTGGGCGACGAGCAGTACTTC.

This chain links TRBV3-1 with TRBJ1-1, with 7 positions matching TRBD1. The ends lost 7 bases at V and 0 bases at J; junction bases unmatched: 14. CDR1 and CDR2 from the germline V gene are LGHDT and YNNKEL (reference sequence). The CDR3 has 17 residues. Written as DNA, the CDR3 is TGTGCCAGCACAACCGAAACGACAGGGTATGTGAACACTGAAGCTTTCTTT. Amino acids: CASTTETTGYVNTEAFF.

The V and J genes are TRBV7-9 and TRBJ1-2, with D unclear. Trimming removed 4 bases at V and 1 base at J, with 16 bases between. CDR3 size: 16 residues. Germline loops: CDR1 SEHNR, CDR2 FQNEAQ (reference sequence). The CDR3 coding sequence is TGTGCCAGCAGCTCCTTACCCGCCGGAGTTAACTATGGCTACACCTTC. This translates into CASSSLPAGVNYGYTF. Drawing the rest from reference TRBV7-9 and TRBJ1-2, the complete variable domain is DTGVSQNPRHKITKRGQNVTFRCDPISEHNRLYWYRQTLGQGPEFLTYFQNEAQLEKSRLLSDRFSAERPKGSFSTLEIQRTEQGDSAMYLCASSSLPAGVNYGYTFGSGTRLTVV.

V gene TRBV12-3 or TRBV12-4 combines with J gene TRBJ2-1; D remains unclear. The germline V and J ends were trimmed by 5 bases and 4 bases, with 12 bases remaining between them. This CDR3 has 14 amino acids. CDR3 coding DNA: TGTGCCAGCAGTCCCGATCTAGGTTACAATGAGCAGTTCTTC. It yields the protein CASSPDLGYNEQFF.

This chain joins TRBV4-3 and TRBJ1-1; D is perhaps TRBD1 (5 bases). The CDR3 runs 13 residues. The V gene's germline CDR1 is LGHNA and CDR2 YSLEER. Trimming took 0 bases from V and 8 from J, leaving 10 bases between them. CDR3 bases: TGCGCCAGCAGCCAAGATACAGGAAAAGAAGCTTTCTTT. Encoded protein: CASSQDTGKEAFF.

This clonotype was observed a few times. The rearrangement links TRBV4-1 to TRBJ2-5; no definite D call. Between the trimmed V and J ends, which lost 0 bases and 7 bases, there was a span of 9 bases. CDR1 is MGHRA and CDR2 is YSYEKL in the germline V gene. CDR3 length: 13 amino acids. CDR3 protein: CASSQEGLGTQYF. The CDR3 DNA follows: TGCGCCAGCAGCCAAGAAGGTTTGGGGACCCAGTACTTC.

The V gene is TRBV5-1, the J gene TRBJ1-2, with a possible D match to TRBD1 (5 bases). Germline assignment: CDR1 SGHRS and CDR2 YFSETQ. CDR3 length: 14 amino acids. With 2 bases removed from V and 8 bases from J, the gap between germline ends came to 16 bases. DNA of the CDR3: TGCGCCAGCAGCTTAGTTATGGGGACGGACGGCTACACCTTC. Its translation is CASSLVMGTDGYTF.

This clonotype was seen only a few times. V usage is TRBV28 and J usage is TRBJ2-5, with TRBD1 identical over 9 bases. TRBJ2-1 explains the end of the DNA better; the J call may be wrong. CDR1 MDHEN and CDR2 SYDVKM come from the germline V gene. The CDR3 has 15 amino acids. The CDR3, as DNA: TGTGCCAGCAGTCCCGGGACAGGGATTTACAATGAGCAGTTCTTC. Its protein is CASSPGTGIYNEQFF.